This TCR beta chain emerged from a study of Graves' ophthalmopathy and Graves' hyperthyroidism. Newly diagnosed hyperthyroidism donors, aged 18 to 65, duration under 2 months. There are 13 residues in the CDR3. Trimming shortened V by 4 bases and J by 2 bases, and 8 bases separated the two germline ends. Germline assignment: CDR1 MNHEY and CDR2 SVGAGI. This clonotype was seen many times. Its specificity is not known. This clone may be a read error of a much larger clone one base away. TCR beta CDR3 amplification used RNA transcripts. An opening RT-PCR round employed HTBI primers and preceded a second-round multiplex PCR. TCRdb independently ran MiXCR on the multiplex PCR reads; one entry per CDR3 protein. The sample includes over a million distinct CDR3 sequences, 35% to 40% of them seen just once. Broader study findings: Discriminating ophthalmopathy from stable hyperthyroidism, a 13-signature model attained a sensitivity of around 87% and a specificity of around 83%.

Sequenced sample: peripheral blood or thyroid tissue (not recorded which). The receptor was isolated from an adult man with Graves' hyperthyroidism. The chain has TRBV6-5 and TRBJ2-5; a possible D gene is TRBD1 (5 bases). CDR3 bases: TGTGCCAGCAGTTGGTCAGGGCAAGAGACCCAGTACTTC. This sequence encodes CASSWSGQETQYF.